This T cell receptor (beta chain) appears in the sequencing data of a study of blood T cell repertoires in COVID-19. Only in-frame clones appear in the TCRdb table, and some are missing; sequencing was by immunoSEQ multiplex PCR. The sample carries about 120,000 clones, 60% to 80% recorded once. The material sequenced was peripheral blood. This sequence was found in a human donor in a cohort sampled during active COVID-19.

Here the CDR3 reads CASSNLISNQPQHF. The CDR3 DNA is TGTGCCAGCAGTAACTTGATTAGCAATCAGCCCCAGCATTTT. The chain recombines TRBV2 with TRBJ1-5; the D is unclear. CDR1 is SNHLY, CDR2 FYNNEI, per germline. V was pared by 5 bases and J by 0 bases, with 8 bases between. This CDR3 has 14 amino acids. The complete variable domain, with remaining parts taken from reference TRBV2 and TRBJ1-5, reads EPEVTQTPSHQVTQMGQEVILRCVPISNHLYFYWYRQILGQKVEFLVSFYNNEISEKSEIFDDQFSVERPDGSNFTLKIRSTKLEDSAMYFCASSNLISNQPQHFGDGTRLSIL.